This T cell receptor beta chain stems from a study of technical replicates of blood from several donors. Clones were read by immunoSEQ multiplex PCR, and TCRdb kept only the in-frame ones, dropping some. The sample holds tens of thousands of clones, around nine tenths seen once. Germline V gene sequence: CDR1 SGHDT, CDR2 YYEEEE. V dropped 0 bases and J dropped 4 bases, with 13 bases sitting between them. The CDR3 is 15 amino acids. This TCR derives from a human donor in good health. The chain couples TRBV5-6 to TRBJ1-2; D not resolved. Sequencing was performed on T cells isolated from PBMCs. This CDR3 is CASSLVLEGLYGYTF. CDR3 in DNA: TGTGCCAGCAGCTTGGTCTTGGAGGGTCTCTATGGCTACACCTTC.